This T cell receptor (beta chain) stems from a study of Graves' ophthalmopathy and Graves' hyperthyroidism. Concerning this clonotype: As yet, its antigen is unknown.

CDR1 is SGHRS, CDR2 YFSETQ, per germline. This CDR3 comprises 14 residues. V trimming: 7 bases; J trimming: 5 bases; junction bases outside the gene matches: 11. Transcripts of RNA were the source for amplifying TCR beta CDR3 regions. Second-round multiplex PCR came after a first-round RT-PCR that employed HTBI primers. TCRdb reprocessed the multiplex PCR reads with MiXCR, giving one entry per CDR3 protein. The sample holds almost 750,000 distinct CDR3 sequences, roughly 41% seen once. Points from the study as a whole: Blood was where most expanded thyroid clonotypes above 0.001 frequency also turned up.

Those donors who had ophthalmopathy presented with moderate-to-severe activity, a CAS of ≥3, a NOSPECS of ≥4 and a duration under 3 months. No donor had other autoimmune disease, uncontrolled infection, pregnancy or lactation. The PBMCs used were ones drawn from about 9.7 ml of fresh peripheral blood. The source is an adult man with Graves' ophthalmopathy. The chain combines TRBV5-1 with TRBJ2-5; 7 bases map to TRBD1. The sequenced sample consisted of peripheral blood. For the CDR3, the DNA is TGCGCCAGCCGAGCAAACCAGGGGGTCGAGACCCAGTACTTC. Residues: CASRANQGVETQYF.